Here is one T cell receptor (beta chain) with its context. Its target is not known. This sample was included in a study of T-cell reconstitution after alpha-beta-depleted transplantation in children. Findings of the study overall: Diversity of TCRbeta at day 60 was high in some patients, arising from surviving recipient T cells and thymic progenitors. At the one-year point after transplant, T-cell counts and TCRbeta diversity were found to come mostly from T cells that had been newly produced.

Unique molecular identifiers tagged the TCRbeta library. TCRdb reprocessed the PCR reads with MiXCR, giving one entry per CDR3 protein. The sample has approximately 110,000 distinct CDR3 sequences, 23% seen once. Here the sequenced sample was PBMCs, mostly from graft donor cells, taken 180 days after TCRalphabeta/CD19-depleted stem cell transplant. The receptor comes from a male patient between 2 and 9 years old who had a stem cell transplant for chronic granulomatous disease, so the T cells may come from the graft donor.

CDR3 loop: CASSPRPLAAGELFF. The CDR3 nucleotides are TGTGCCAGCTCACCACGCCCACTAGCAGCCGGGGAGCTGTTTTTT. The rearrangement links TRBV18 to TRBJ2-2; TRBD2 might be the D (6 bases). The germline V and J ends were trimmed by 1 base and 6 bases, with 12 bases remaining between them. The CDR3 has 15 residues. In germline, CDR1 is KGHSH, CDR2 LQKENI.